These T cell receptor beta chains were read from a single sample in a study of identifying expanded T cells in peripheral blood. Sequencing was performed with immunoSEQ multiplex PCR; in TCRdb, only in-frame clones are kept and a portion is missing. This sample has more than 85,000 clones, with around 90% found just once. The sample taken for sequencing was blood. These receptors came from a person aged 18 to 75 in good health. The CDR3 runs from the conserved cysteine through the conserved F or W. The order of the fields is J gene, V gene, clone size, D gene, CDR3 DNA, CDR3 protein. A D gene is named only where the DNA matches it firmly. Size is stated for part of the rows, as once, few or many counts, or as a class when the clone is expanded.

TRBJ1-2	TRBV7-2	NA	NA	TGTGCCAGCAGCCCCCTGGGAGGCTACACCTTC	CASSPLGGYTF
TRBJ1-1	TRBV7-7	NA	NA	TGTGCCAGCCTACCGGGGGGGACTGAAGCTTTCTTT	CASLPGGTEAFF
TRBJ2-5	TRBV11-2	NA	NA	TGTGCCAGCAGCCCCGGGACGACAGAGACCCAGTACTTC	CASSPGTTETQYF
TRBJ1-4	TRBV2	NA	NA	TGTGCCAGCAGCGTTCCTAATGAAAAACTGTTTTTT	CASSVPNEKLFF
TRBJ2-1	TRBV2	once	TRBD2	TGTGCCAGGAACCCACACCTAGCGGGAGGTGGGGAGCAGTTCTTC	CARNPHLAGGGEQFF
TRBJ1-2	TRBV15	NA	NA	TGTGCCACCAGCAGAGATCAAGGGAGTGACTATGGCTACACCTTC	CATSRDQGSDYGYTF
TRBJ1-6	TRBV27	few	NA	TGTGCCACCTCTCGCCAGGACAGTGCTAATAATTCACCCCTCCACTTT	CATSRQDSANNSPLHF
TRBJ1-5	TRBV19	NA	NA	TGTGCCAGTAGATTGGACCCGGGGGGATTTAACAATCAGCCCCAGCATTTT	CASRLDPGGFNNQPQHF
TRBJ2-5	TRBV5-4	NA	TRBD1	TGTGCCAGCAGCTTGACTGGACAGGTTGGTGGCGAGACCCAGTACTTC	CASSLTGQVGGETQYF
TRBJ2-5	TRBV7-9	NA	TRBD1	TGTGCCAGCAGCGCGACAGGGTTTCGAGAGACCCAGTACTTC	CASSATGFRETQYF
TRBJ1-3	TRBV28	NA	NA	TGTGCCAGCAGTAAACAGGGTACTGGAAACACCATATATTTT	CASSKQGTGNTIYF
TRBJ1-3	TRBV6-5	NA	NA	TGTGCCAGCAGTTACAGCAATCTCATCTCTGGAAACACCATATATTTT	CASSYSNLISGNTIYF
TRBJ1-2	TRBV5-1	NA	NA	TGCGCCAGCAGCTTGGGTGGGGGGCTGGATGGCTACACCTTC	CASSLGGGLDGYTF
TRBJ2-7	TRBV18	NA	TRBD2	TGTGCCAGCACCACGGACACTAGCGGGACCTACGAGCAGCACTTC	CASTTDTSGTYEQHF
TRBJ1-1	TRBV7-9	NA	NA	TGTGCCAGCAGCTATACACCGGACACTGAAGCTTTCTTT	CASSYTPDTEAFF
TRBJ2-7	TRBV18	once	NA	TGTGCCAGCTCACCATCAGCCTCCTACGAGCAGTACTTC	CASSPSASYEQYF
TRBJ2-7	TRBV4-2	NA	NA	TGTGCCAGCAGCCAAGACGAAAGGCTACGCAGCTCCTACGAGCAGTACTTC	CASSQDERLRSSYEQYF
TRBJ2-4	TRBV21-1	NA	NA	TGTGCCAGCAGCCCGCAGACAGGGCAGGTCAAAAACATTCAGTACTTC	CASSPQTGQVKNIQYF
TRBJ2-1	TRBV11-2	once	TRBD1	TGTGCCAGCAGCTCCCGCAGGGGGCACGGTGAGCAGTTCTTC	CASSSRRGHGEQFF
TRBJ1-5	TRBV6-6	NA	TRBD1	TGTGCCAGCAAGGGACAGAACAATCAGCCCCAGCATTTT	CASKGQNNQPQHF
TRBJ1-4	TRBV7-9	NA	NA	TGTGCCAGCAGCCCCCTCGAGGGGCTAGGCGAAAAACTGTTTTTT	CASSPLEGLGEKLFF
TRBJ2-2	TRBV7-6	NA	NA	TGTGCCAGCAGCTTGGCAGGGAGGCCGAACACCGGGGAGCTGTTTTTT	CASSLAGRPNTGELFF
TRBJ1-1	TRBV9	NA	NA	TGTGCCAGCAGCGCCCGTATGGTAAACACTGAAGCTTTCTTT	CASSARMVNTEAFF
TRBJ1-3	TRBV9	NA	NA	TGTGCCAGCAGCTCTCAACCCCCAAACACCATATATTTT	CASSSQPPNTIYF
TRBJ1-2	TRBV12-5	NA	TRBD1	TGTGCTAGTGGTCGGACAGGGGACTATGGCTACACCTTC	CASGRTGDYGYTF
TRBJ2-1	TRBV7-9	NA	TRBD2	TGTGCCAGCAGCTTAAGAGCGGGGGCCTACAATGAGCAGTTCTTC	CASSLRAGAYNEQFF
TRBJ1-3	TRBV19	NA	TRBD1	TGTGCCAGTAGTCGACAGGGTGTGAGTGGAAACACCATATATTTT	CASSRQGVSGNTIYF
TRBJ1-2	TRBV4-3	once	NA	TGCGCCAGCAGCCAAGGTCAGCTTACCAATGGCTACACCTTC	CASSQGQLTNGYTF
TRBJ1-3	TRBV6-5	NA	NA	TGTGCCAGCAAGGCAAACTCTGGAAACACCATATATTTT	CASKANSGNTIYF
TRBJ1-4	TRBV4-3	NA	NA	TGCGCCAGCAGCCAGGGTGGGGGTGAAAAACTGTTTTTT	CASSQGGGEKLFF
TRBJ2-7	TRBV6-5	NA	NA	TGTGCCAGCAAAAGAGGGGGAGATCCCCCCTACGAGCAGTACTTC	CASKRGGDPPYEQYF
TRBJ2-2	TRBV5-1	NA	NA	TGCGCCAGCAGCCCCGGGACTGTGAACACCGGGGAGCTGTTTTTT	CASSPGTVNTGELFF
TRBJ1-4	TRBV9	NA	NA	TGTGCCAGCAGCGTAACAGGGCAGTTGGGTGAAAAACTGTTTTTT	CASSVTGQLGEKLFF
TRBJ2-4	TRBV4-3	NA	TRBD1	TGCGCCAGCAGCCAAGACCTCCCCCTGCAGGGGGTGGCCAAAAACATTCAGTACTTC	CASSQDLPLQGVAKNIQYF
TRBJ1-2	TRBV28	NA	TRBD1	TGTGCCAGCAGTTTAGTGAACAGGGGGCAAGGTGGCTACACCTTC	CASSLVNRGQGGYTF
TRBJ2-7	TRBV10-2	NA	NA	TGCGCCAGCAGTGACCCCTCCTACGAGCAGTACTTC	CASSDPSYEQYF
TRBJ1-5	TRBV9	NA	NA	TGTGCCAGCAGCGTATCAGGGGAACAGCCCCAGCATTTT	CASSVSGEQPQHF
TRBJ1-2	TRBV7-2	NA	NA	TGTGCCAGCAGCCCCCACGGGTCGCAGGGAGGTGACACCTTC	CASSPHGSQGGDTF
TRBJ2-3	TRBV11-1	NA	TRBD2	TGTGCCAGCAGCGAAGGACTAGTCTCGGATACGCAGTATTTT	CASSEGLVSDTQYF
TRBJ2-6	TRBV28	NA	NA	TGTGCCAGCATTCCCTCTGGGGCCAACGTCCTGACTTTC	CASIPSGANVLTF
TRBJ1-5	TRBV6-1	many	NA	TGTGCCAGCAGTGCCAGACAGGGCAATCAGCCCCAGCATTTT	CASSARQGNQPQHF
TRBJ1-2	TRBV10-3	few	NA	TGTGCCATCAGTGACAGCTATGGCTACACCTTC	CAISDSYGYTF